This T cell receptor (beta chain) was sequenced for a study of blood T cell repertoires in COVID-19. Study-level information: Material from acute and convalescent COVID-19 was sourced from the United States, Italy and Spain. PBMCs, B-cell-depleted T cells, or T cells were the source of the cDNA or gDNA that made up the material.

How the authors handled the data: Estimates of nucleated cell counts were drawn from the amplification of reference gene primers. Data came from immunoSEQ multiplex PCR; TCRdb stores just in-frame clones and leaves some out. That table furnishes V, J and clone size, whereas the DNA furnished D and trimming. The repertoire holds around 150,000 clones, with roughly 80% as singletons. This clone was seen a handful of times. In germline, CDR1 is LGHDT, CDR2 YNNKEL (reference sequence). The V and J ends lost 11 bases and 5 bases, in that order; junction bases with no gene match: 10. The CDR3 consists of 13 residues.

Sequencing used peripheral blood. The rearrangement uses TRBV3-1 (or the pseudogene TRBV3-2) and TRBJ1-1; 8 bases match TRBD1. This clonotype was obtained from a man between 60 and 70 years old with acute or convalescent COVID-19. DNA for the CDR3: TGTGCCCTACAGGGGGGTCCTTGGACTGAAGCTTTCTTT. Translation gives CALQGGPWTEAFF.